This entry features one T cell receptor beta chain sequence. The sample originates from a study of blood T cell repertoires in COVID-19. Study information: Sources were T cells, B-cell-depleted T cells, or PBMCs; the material itself was cDNA or gDNA.

CDR3 length equals 21 residues. Donors in Cohort 3 who had recovered were those with two negative PCRs, healthcare professional clearance, or resolution of their symptoms. Assay used: immunoSEQ multiplex PCR; TCRdb lists only in-frame clones, some missing. The table lists roughly 500,000 clones, around 87% of them singletons. J is TRBJ1-5 and V is TRBV21-1. TRBV21-1 counts as a pseudogene. The sequenced sample consisted of PBMCs or T cells enriched from blood (not recorded which). The TCR sequence derives from a woman in her forties who had recovered from COVID-19. CDR3 DNA: TGTGCCAGCCGCCTTGGAGGGGTCGGTTCGTCTCGGGGTAATTGGAATCAGCCCCAGCATTTT. The encoded protein is CASRLGGVGSSRGNWNQPQHF.